This T cell receptor (beta chain) was documented in a study of blood T cell repertoires in COVID-19. As for the study in general: Some COVID-19 samples were acute and others convalescent; all came from the United States, Italy and Spain. PBMCs, B-cell-depleted T cells, or T cells provided the cDNA or gDNA that made up the material.

Assay used: immunoSEQ multiplex PCR; TCRdb lists only in-frame clones, some missing. This sample has a few hundred thousand clones, with 80% to 90% found just once. Per the germline V gene, CDR1 is SGHRS and CDR2 is YFSETQ. V was cut by 2 bases and J by 1 base, with 9 bases left in between. There are 14 residues in the CDR3. This chain connects TRBV5-1 to TRBJ2-5; D gene ambiguous. The sequence came from a woman aged 45 to 65 with COVID-19, enrolled during active disease. Sequencing was carried out using peripheral blood. CDR3 loop: CASSLTAGQETQYF. The DNA of the CDR3 is TGCGCCAGCAGCTTAACGGCAGGCCAAGAGACCCAGTACTTC. Full variable domain (outside the CDR3, taken from reference TRBV5-1 and TRBJ2-5): KAGVTQTPRYLIKTRGQQVTLSCSPISGHRSVSWYQQTPGQGLQFLFEYFSETQRNKGNFPGRFSGRQFSNSRSEMNVSTLELGDSALYLCASSLTAGQETQYFGPGTRLLVL.